Listed below are T cell receptor beta chains from one sample, sequenced in a study of cytomegalovirus exposure and HLA in healthy donors. The repertoire was sequenced with immunoSEQ multiplex PCR; TCRdb's copy has only in-frame clones and lacks some. The table shows 55,000 to 65,000 clones, with 85% to 95% occurring only once. Material: PBMCs. These receptors were collected from a man younger than 35 in good health and CMV-seronegative. CDR3s include the opening cysteine and the closing phenylalanine or tryptophan. The D gene is left open where the match is weak. Not all rows give a size; the values are once, few, many and, for expanded clones, a class.

v_call	j_call	clone_size	d_call	cdr3_nt	cdr3_aa
TRBV7-2	TRBJ2-3	-	-	TGTGCCAGCAGGCCAACAGGGGATACGCAGTATTTT	CASRPTGDTQYF
TRBV10-3	TRBJ2-7	-	-	TGTGCCATCAGTGTGGTAGCACCGACCTACGAGCAGTACTTC	CAISVVAPTYEQYF
TRBV7-6	TRBJ2-7	-	-	TGTGCCAGCAGCCCCGTCCTACCGGCGGGGGAGCAGTACTTC	CASSPVLPAGEQYF
TRBV6-4	TRBJ2-3	-	-	TGTGCCAGCAGTGACGGGGGGAGCAGCACAGATACGCAGTATTTT	CASSDGGSSTDTQYF
TRBV7-7	TRBJ2-5	-	TRBD1	TGTGCTAGCAGCTTAGACTCGACAGGGGGGGAGACCCAGTACTTC	CASSLDSTGGETQYF
TRBV4-3	TRBJ1-2	-	-	TGCGCCAGCAGCCAAGAAAACAGGGTCGTCTATGGCTACACCTTC	CASSQENRVVYGYTF
TRBV7-3	TRBJ2-3	-	-	TGTGCCAGCAGCTTATCGGGCACAGATACGCAGTATTTT	CASSLSGTDTQYF
TRBV4-2	TRBJ2-1	-	TRBD2	TGTGCCAGCAGCCATTCTAGCGGGGCAATGATAAGCTCCTACAATGAGCAGTTCTTC	CASSHSSGAMISSYNEQFF
TRBV9	TRBJ2-1	-	TRBD2	TGTGCCAGCAGCGGGGGGGGTAGTTCGCACAATGAGCAGTTCTTC	CASSGGGSSHNEQFF
TRBV28	TRBJ2-1	-	TRBD2	TGTGCCAGCAGTTTGGTAACTAGCGGGAGCGTTAATGAGCAGTTCTTC	CASSLVTSGSVNEQFF
TRBV28	TRBJ2-6	-	TRBD1	TGTGCCAGCAGTCCGAGCGTCAGGGGGCTCGGGGCCAACGTCCTGACTTTC	CASSPSVRGLGANVLTF
TRBV18	TRBJ1-1	-	-	TGTGCCAGCTCACCCTTACTACAGGGATGGGACACTGAAGCTTTCTTT	CASSPLLQGWDTEAFF
TRBV28	TRBJ1-1	-	-	TGTGCCAGCAGTTTAGACATACCGAACACTGAAGCTTTCTTT	CASSLDIPNTEAFF
TRBV4-3	TRBJ1-4	-	TRBD1	TGCGCCAGCAGCCAAGTCCCGGGACAGCTTAATGAAAAACTGTTTTTT	CASSQVPGQLNEKLFF
TRBV7-2	TRBJ2-3	-	-	TGTGCCAGCTCGGAGAGGGAGGTCCCACGGGATACGCAGTATTTT	CASSEREVPRDTQYF
TRBV10-3	TRBJ2-1	once	-	TGTGCCATCAGTGAAGGGGGAGTTAACTCCTACAATGAGCAGTTCTTC	CAISEGGVNSYNEQFF
TRBV10-3	TRBJ2-3	-	TRBD1	TGTGCCATCAGGCCAGGTGAGGGGGCAACAGATACGCAGTATTTT	CAIRPGEGATDTQYF
TRBV18	TRBJ1-2	-	-	TGTGCCAGCTCACCACCGACACTCAACTATGGCTACACCTTC	CASSPPTLNYGYTF
TRBV19	TRBJ2-5	once	-	TGTGCCAGTAGCTATGGGGCAGGGGCACGAGAGACCCAGTACTTC	CASSYGAGARETQYF
TRBV4-3	TRBJ2-3	-	-	TGCGCCAGCAGCCTTGTAAGGGGATCCACAGATACGCAGTATTTT	CASSLVRGSTDTQYF
TRBV7-6	TRBJ1-4	-	TRBD1	TGTGCCAGCAGCTCAACCCTCGGACAGGGATCCACTAATGAAAAACTGTTTTTT	CASSSTLGQGSTNEKLFF
TRBV9	TRBJ1-3	-	-	TGTGCCAGCAGCGTTCAGGGCTCTGGAAACACCATATATTTT	CASSVQGSGNTIYF
TRBV7-2	TRBJ2-1	-	-	TGTGCCAGCAGCCCCCAGCTCAGGAATGAGCAGTTCTTC	CASSPQLRNEQFF
TRBV4-3	TRBJ2-7	once	-	TGCGCCAGCAGCCAAGTCGTCGACACCCCCTACGAGCAGTACTTC	CASSQVVDTPYEQYF
TRBV5-4	TRBJ2-1	-	TRBD2	TGTGCCAGCAGCGCGCGGGAGGGGTACAATGAGCAGTTCTTC	CASSAREGYNEQFF
TRBV5-6	TRBJ2-1	-	TRBD2	TGTGCCAGCAGTCTTCCGGGGAGGGTTAAGCAGTTCTTC	CASSLPGRVKQFF
TRBV6-5	TRBJ2-7	-	TRBD1	TGTGCCAGCACCGAGGACAGGGCCTCCTACGAGCAGTACTTC	CASTEDRASYEQYF
TRBV5-1	TRBJ2-3	few	-	TGCGCCAGCAGCTTGGGAGTGGTGGCAGATACGCAGTATTTT	CASSLGVVADTQYF
TRBV15	TRBJ2-2	-	TRBD1	TGTGCCACCAGCAGAGGGACAGGACAACCCGGGGAGCTGTTTTTT	CATSRGTGQPGELFF
TRBV28	TRBJ1-2	-	-	TGTGCCAGCAGTTTAGCGGGGGCGCGGGGCTACACCTTC	CASSLAGARGYTF
TRBV20-1	TRBJ2-5	-	-	TGCAGTGCTAGGACCGGGGAGACCCAGTACTTC	CSARTGETQYF
TRBV10-3	TRBJ2-5	-	TRBD2	TGTGCCATCAGTGCGGGGGAGGGGACCCAGTACTTC	CAISAGEGTQYF
TRBV5-1	TRBJ2-5	-	-	TGCGCCAGCAGCTTCGGAGGGCCCTACCAAGAGACCCAGTACTTC	CASSFGGPYQETQYF
TRBV5-5	TRBJ1-5	-	-	TGTGCCAGCAGCCTAGGGGGAATGGGCAATGAGCCCCAGCATTTT	CASSLGGMGNEPQHF
TRBV18	TRBJ1-4	-	-	TGTGCCAGCTCACCCCGCCCCGCAGGTGGGAATGAAAAACTGTTTTTT	CASSPRPAGGNEKLFF
TRBV5-4	TRBJ2-7	-	-	TGTGCCAGCAGCCGTCCTAGCGACTCCTACGAGCAGTACTTC	CASSRPSDSYEQYF
TRBV4-3	TRBJ2-1	once	TRBD2	TGCGCCAGCAGCCAAATCCTCGCGGGAGGGCCATACAATGAGCAGTTCTTC	CASSQILAGGPYNEQFF
TRBV28	TRBJ2-7	-	TRBD2	TGTGCCAGCAGTTTTAGCGGGGGGCGCTACGAGCAGTACTTC	CASSFSGGRYEQYF
TRBV29-1	TRBJ2-1	-	TRBD2	TGCAGCGTTAGGGAAGCGGGAGGGGCGTTTGAGCAGTTCTTC	CSVREAGGAFEQFF
TRBV7-8	TRBJ2-7	-	-	TGTGCCAGCACCCTTAGCAGCAGACCCTACGAGCAGTACTTC	CASTLSSRPYEQYF
TRBV5-4	TRBJ2-1	-	TRBD2	TGTGCCAGCAGCTGGGGACTAGCAGGTACCTACAATGAGCAGTTCTTC	CASSWGLAGTYNEQFF
TRBV7-2	TRBJ1-4	-	-	TGTGCCAGCAGCCGTGACGGAGGTACTAATGAAAAACTGTTTTTT	CASSRDGGTNEKLFF
TRBV28	TRBJ2-4	once	-	TGTGCCAGCAGTTTACCGGACAGCGGCAGAGCCAAAAACATTCAGTACTTC	CASSLPDSGRAKNIQYF
TRBV6-5	TRBJ1-2	-	TRBD1	TGTGCCAGCAGTTATACCGGGACAGGGGAGCCTGGCTACACCTTC	CASSYTGTGEPGYTF
TRBV28	TRBJ2-7	-	-	TGTGCCAGCAACCCTTCTCCGGGGGAAACCTACGAGCAGTACTTC	CASNPSPGETYEQYF
TRBV9	TRBJ2-1	-	TRBD2	TGTGCCAGCAGCACTCGCCGGGGGACCGGGACTAGCTCCTACAATGAGCAGTTCTTC	CASSTRRGTGTSSYNEQFF
TRBV9	TRBJ1-3	-	TRBD1	TGTGCCAGCAGCGTGAGACAGGGGGCACTCGGAAACACCATATATTTT	CASSVRQGALGNTIYF
TRBV6-6	TRBJ2-6	-	-	TGTGCCAGCAGGGCGGGGACCTCTGGGGCCAACGTCCTGACTTTC	CASRAGTSGANVLTF
TRBV10-3	TRBJ1-4	-	TRBD1	TGTGCCATCAAGCAGGGGGAGGCTGAAAAACTGTTTTTT	CAIKQGEAEKLFF
TRBV5-6	TRBJ2-3	once	-	TGTGCCAGCAGCTTTGGGACTTCCACGCGCACAGATACGCAGTATTTT	CASSFGTSTRTDTQYF
TRBV9	TRBJ2-3	-	-	TGTGCCAGCAGCGTAGACCGATCGACTCAAGATACGCAGTATTTT	CASSVDRSTQDTQYF
TRBV29-1	TRBJ2-1	-	TRBD2	TGCAGCGCAAAGAGGCTAGCGGCCTTCAGGCAGTTCTTC	CSAKRLAAFRQFF
TRBV5-5	TRBJ2-7	-	TRBD1	TGTGCCAGCAGCGGGCCCGGACAGGGGGCAGAAGAGCAGTACTTC	CASSGPGQGAEEQYF
TRBV9	TRBJ2-7	-	TRBD2	TGTGCCAGCAGCGTAGACGGGAGGGAATACGAGCAGTACTTC	CASSVDGREYEQYF
TRBV5-1	TRBJ2-5	once	TRBD2	TGCGCCAGCAGCTTGGGTAATAGCGGGGGCCGGGGAGAGACCCAGTACTTC	CASSLGNSGGRGETQYF
TRBV6-1	TRBJ1-4	-	TRBD1	TGTGCCAGCACCTTCGACAACAGGGGTGAAAAACTGTTTTTT	CASTFDNRGEKLFF